This T cell receptor (beta chain) was observed in a study of blood T cell repertoires in COVID-19. Produced via immunoSEQ multiplex PCR; TCRdb's table is partial and in-frame only. This table has roughly 160,000 clones, approximately 87% appearing once. V was shortened by 5 bases and J by 3 bases, with 16 bases between the two germline ends. Germline CDR1 reads SGHVS; CDR2 reads FNYEAQ. The CDR3 has 15 amino acids. What was sequenced was peripheral blood. The chain uses TRBV7-6 and TRBJ1-1, with a tentative D call TRBD1 (6 bases). The receptor's source is a woman aged 70-85 years with COVID-19, enrolled during active disease. The CDR3 bases are TGTGCCAGCAGCCCCAAGCCGGGGGGCTACACTGAAGCTTTCTTT. Protein: CASSPKPGGYTEAFF.